One sample yielded the 9 T cell receptor beta chains listed below, sequenced in a study of vaccination and CD4 T cells after COVID-19. An Oncomine TCR Beta short-read assay was used to sequence the DNA from cultured CD4+ T cells. TCRdb independently ran MiXCR on the PCR reads; one entry per CDR3 protein. The sample carries some 14,000 distinct CDR3 sequences, about 35% recorded once. Treatment meaning: approximately nine-day PBMC culture with coronavirus spike peptide pools or control peptides (ViraFEST assay). No antigen is known for these receptors. Sequenced material: cultured CD4+ T cells from blood. These TCRs come from a human donor with COVID-19.

This clonotype has a handful of counts. CDR3 amino acids: CASSYDRYQPQHF. CDR3 in DNA: TGTGCCAGCAGTTACGATCGGTACCAGCCCCAGCATTTT. The gene calls are TRBV6-5 and TRBJ1-5; D remains unclear. Germline loops: CDR1 MNHEY, CDR2 SVGAGI. This CDR3 comprises 13 residues. Trimming took 2 bases from V and 7 from J, leaving 9 bases between them.

This clonotype has only a few counts. J is TRBJ1-4 and V is TRBV7-6, with 7 bases matching TRBD1. Germline lookup yields CDR1 SGHVS and CDR2 FNYEAQ. The ends lost 2 bases at V and 0 bases at J; junction bases unmatched: 9. This CDR3 has 18 amino acids. CDR3 nucleotide sequence: TGTGCCAGCAGCTTACTCGGGGTCAGGGGGACAACTAATGAAAAACTGTTTTTT. Its protein is CASSLLGVRGTTNEKLFF.

The chain is built from TRBV25-1 and TRBJ1-1; D gene unclear. Germline values: CDR1 MGHDK, CDR2 SYGVNS. The V end was cut by 1 base, the J end by 5 bases, with 5 bases between. The CDR3 has 12 residues. The CDR3 sequence: CASSEWDTEAFF. The DNA for the CDR3 is TGTGCCAGCAGTGAATGGGATACTGAAGCTTTCTTT.

V is TRBV4-1 and J is TRBJ1-1; D is perhaps TRBD1 (6 bases). Germline-derived CDR1 and CDR2 are MGHRA and YSYEKL. The V end lost 4 bases, the J end lost 7 bases, and 16 bases lay between the germline ends. The CDR3 runs 14 residues. In DNA, the CDR3 is TGCGCCAGCAGCCTCCTGAGACAGGCAAATGAAGCTTTCTTT. Amino acids: CASSLLRQANEAFF.

The CDR3 DNA follows: TGTGCCAGCAGTCCGACTAGCGGGGTGGAGACCCAGTACTTC. Its protein product is CASSPTSGVETQYF. The rearrangement links TRBV28 to TRBJ2-5, with 11 bases that match TRBD2. The CDR3 consists of 14 residues. Trimming took 5 bases from V and 5 from J; bases not matched to a gene: 4. Germline V gene data show CDR1 as MDHEN and CDR2 as SYDVKM.

This clonotype has only a few counts. CDR3 region: CASSHAGGPEAFF. The DNA of the CDR3 is TGCGCCAGCAGCCATGCCGGCGGTCCCGAAGCTTTCTTT. The chain carries TRBV4-1 and TRBJ1-1; D call uncertain. V was clipped by 3 bases and J by 8 bases, with 13 bases between them. Germline V gene sequence: CDR1 MGHRA, CDR2 YSYEKL. This CDR3 comprises 13 residues.

This clonotype came up a few times. The genes are TRBV30 and TRBJ1-2; no reliable D call. Germline values: CDR1 GTSNPN, CDR2 SVGIG (reference sequence). The CDR3 sequence is 11 residues long. V shed 4 bases and J shed 7 bases, with 10 bases lying between them. In DNA, the CDR3 is TGTGCCTGGACTCGGGTGGGTGGCTACACCTTC. The encoded protein is CAWTRVGGYTF. Complete variable domain (other parts from reference TRBV30 and TRBJ1-2): SQTIHQWPATLVQPVGSPLSLECTVEGTSNPNLYWYRQAAGRGLQLLFYSVGIGQISSEVPQNLSASRPQDRQFILSSKKLLLSDSGFYLCAWTRVGGYTFGSGTRLTVV.

V and J are TRBV29-1 and TRBJ1-2; D is possibly TRBD1 (6 bases). Trimming took off 4 bases at V and 2 bases at J, with 26 bases between the two ends. CDR3 length: 18 residues. Germline CDR1 is SQVTM and CDR2 is ANQGSEA. The CDR3 is CSVAGAWELRENNYGYTF. As DNA, the CDR3 is TGCAGCGTTGCGGGGGCGTGGGAATTAAGGGAGAACAACTATGGCTACACCTTC.

The chain combines TRBV6-1 with TRBJ1-3; the D gene is possibly TRBD1 (6 bases). CDR1 and CDR2 (germline): MNHNS, SASEGT. The CDR3 runs to 15 residues. Trimming removed 2 bases from V and 2 bases from J, with 10 bases in between. The CDR3 bases are TGTGCCAGCAGTGAACAGGGGACCGCTGGAAACACCATATATTTT. Translating gives CASSEQGTAGNTIYF.